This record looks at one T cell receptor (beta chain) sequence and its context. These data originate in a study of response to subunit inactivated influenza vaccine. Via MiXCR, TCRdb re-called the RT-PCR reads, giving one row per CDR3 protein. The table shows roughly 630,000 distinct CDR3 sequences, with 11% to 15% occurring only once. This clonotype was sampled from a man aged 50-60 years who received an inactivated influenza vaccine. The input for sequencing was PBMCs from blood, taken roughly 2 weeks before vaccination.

The DNA of the CDR3 is TGTGCCAGCTCACCACGTTCTGGTAACACTGAAGCTTTCTTT. Translated, it gives CASSPRSGNTEAFF. V gene TRBV18 combines with J gene TRBJ1-1; D is ambiguous. Between the trimmed V and J ends, which lost 1 base and 2 bases, there was a span of 8 bases. The germline gives CDR1 KGHSH, CDR2 LQKENI. This CDR3 region has 14 residues.